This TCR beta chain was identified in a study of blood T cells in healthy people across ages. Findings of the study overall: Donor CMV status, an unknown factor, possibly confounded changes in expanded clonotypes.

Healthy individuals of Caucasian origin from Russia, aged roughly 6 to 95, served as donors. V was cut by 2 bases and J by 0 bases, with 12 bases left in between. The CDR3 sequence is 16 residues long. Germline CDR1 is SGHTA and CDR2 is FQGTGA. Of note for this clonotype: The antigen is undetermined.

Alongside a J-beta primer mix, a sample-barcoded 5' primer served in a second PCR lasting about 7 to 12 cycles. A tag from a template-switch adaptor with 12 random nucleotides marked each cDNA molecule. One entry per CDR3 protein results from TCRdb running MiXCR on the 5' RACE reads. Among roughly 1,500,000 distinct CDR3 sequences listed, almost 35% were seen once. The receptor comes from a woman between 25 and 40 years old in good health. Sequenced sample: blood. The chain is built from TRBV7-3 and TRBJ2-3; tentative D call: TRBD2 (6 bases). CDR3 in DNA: TGTGCCAGCAGCTTAGGAAAGCGGGTTAGCACAGATACGCAGTATTTT. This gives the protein CASSLGKRVSTDTQYF.